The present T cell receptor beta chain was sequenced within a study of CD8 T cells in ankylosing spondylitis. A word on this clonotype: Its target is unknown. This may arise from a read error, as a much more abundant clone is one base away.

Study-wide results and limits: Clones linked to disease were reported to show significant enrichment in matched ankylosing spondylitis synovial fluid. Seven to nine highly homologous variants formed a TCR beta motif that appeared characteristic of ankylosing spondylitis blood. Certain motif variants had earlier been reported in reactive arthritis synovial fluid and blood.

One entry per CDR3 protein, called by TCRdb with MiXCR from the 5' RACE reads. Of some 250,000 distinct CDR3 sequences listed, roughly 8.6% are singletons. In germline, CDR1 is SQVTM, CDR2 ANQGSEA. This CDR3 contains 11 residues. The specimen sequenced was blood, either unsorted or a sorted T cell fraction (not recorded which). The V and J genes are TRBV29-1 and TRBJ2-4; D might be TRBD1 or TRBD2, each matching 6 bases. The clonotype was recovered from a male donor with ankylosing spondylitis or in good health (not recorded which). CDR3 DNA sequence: TGCTGCGCGGAACGGGGGCACATTCAGTACTTC. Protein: CCAERGHIQYF.